This T cell receptor (beta chain) was captured by sequencing in a study of cytomegalovirus exposure and HLA in healthy donors. Germline-derived CDR1 and CDR2 are SGDLS and YYNGEE. The CDR3 length is 14 residues. V lost 2 bases to trimming and J lost 2 bases, with 11 bases between them. Vbeta (60) and Jbeta (13) primers were used in the PCR. Some clones are missing from TCRdb's copy, which holds only in-frame ones; the method was immunoSEQ multiplex PCR. The sample consists of over 200,000 clones, over 75% of them appearing once. Sample: PBMCs. V usage is TRBV9 and J usage is TRBJ2-7; D unresolved. The sequence came from a human donor in good health. CDR3 sequence reads: CASSVEASPYEQYF. The DNA of the CDR3 is TGTGCCAGCAGCGTGGAAGCGTCCCCCTACGAGCAGTACTTC. The whole variable domain, remainder taken from reference TRBV9 and TRBJ2-7, is DSGVTQTPKHLITATGQRVTLRCSPRSGDLSVYWYQQSLDQGLQFLIQYYNGEERAKGNILERFSAQQFPDLHSELNLSSLELGDSALYFCASSVEASPYEQYFGPGTRLTVT.